The 24 T cell receptor beta chains given below trace back to one sample, sequenced in a study of beta chain features in type 1 diabetes. Study results and limitations: Shorter TCRB CDR3s, moderately but significantly so, were found in Type 1 diabetes patients in all four CD4+ subsets.

These receptors' antigens are unknown. Every bit of the isolated RNA underwent reverse transcription, so sequencing read expressed TCRB transcripts. Here immunoSEQ multiplex PCR was the method, and the copy in TCRdb shows in-frame clones only, minus some. The sample records some 660,000 clones, around 15% being singletons. The sequenced sample consisted of naive CD4+ T cells from blood. Receptors were obtained from a man aged 18 to 29 with type 1 diabetes.

This clone was detected a few times. The gene calls are TRBV30 and TRBJ2-5; either TRBD1 or TRBD2 may supply D (5 bases each). V was shortened by 1 base and J by 3 bases, with 9 bases between the two germline ends. The CDR3 consists of 13 residues. CDR1 is GTSNPN, CDR2 SVGIG, per germline (reference sequence). For the CDR3, the DNA is TGTGCCTGGAGTGGGGGGAGAGAAGAGACCCAGTACTTC. As protein: CAWSGGREETQYF.

This clone was detected a few times. The chain employs TRBV4-1 and TRBJ2-2; D ambiguous. Germline CDR1 MGHRA, CDR2 YSYEKL. This CDR3 comprises 15 residues. The V end lost 3 bases, the J end lost 6 bases, and 14 bases lay between the germline ends. CDR3 in amino acids: CASSHLGRVAGELFF. The CDR3, as DNA: TGCGCCAGCAGCCACTTAGGAAGGGTGGCCGGGGAGCTGTTTTTT.

The chain recombines TRBV7-2 with TRBJ2-7, with 7 bases lining up with TRBD2. This CDR3 spans 15 amino acids. The V and J ends lost 5 bases and 3 bases, in that order; junction bases with no gene match: 10. Germline V gives CDR1 SGHTA, CDR2 FQGNSA. For the CDR3, the DNA is TGTGCCAGCAGCAAGCGGGACTCAACCGGCTACGAGCAGTACTTC. It encodes CASSKRDSTGYEQYF.

V is TRBV29-1 and J is TRBJ1-5; TRBD1 matches at 10 bases. Germline V gene data show CDR1 as SQVTM and CDR2 as ANQGSEA. V lost 5 bases and J lost 7; bases outside the gene matches: 5. The CDR3 is 13 amino acids. CDR3 sequence reads: CSVRQGALQPQHF. CDR3 bases: TGCAGCGTTCGACAGGGGGCATTGCAGCCCCAGCATTTT.

The V and J genes are TRBV14 and TRBJ1-2; unclear D gene. Per the germline V gene, CDR1 is SGHDN and CDR2 is FVKESK. The CDR3 runs 11 residues. V lost 4 bases and J 8 bases, leaving 8 bases between the germline ends. CDR3 sequence: CASSPGVGYTF. As DNA, the CDR3 is TGTGCCAGCAGCCCCGGGGTCGGCTACACCTTC.

The rearrangement uses TRBV14 and TRBJ2-2; the D gene could be TRBD1 or TRBD2 (5 bases each). V dropped 1 base and J dropped 7 bases, with 13 bases sitting between them. The CDR3 is 15 amino acids. Per germline, CDR1 SGHDN and CDR2 FVKESK. The CDR3 DNA is TGTGCCAGCAGCCAAGTTTTCGAGGGGATCGGGGAGCTGTTTTTT. It codes for CASSQVFEGIGELFF.

This clone was found a few times. The chain joins TRBV10-3 to TRBJ1-1; 7 positions agree with TRBD1. This CDR3 contains 13 residues. From germline, CDR1 is ENHRY and CDR2 SYGVKD. Trimming cost V 6 bases and J 11 bases; bases outside gene matches: 12. CDR3 DNA sequence: TGTGCCATCAGACCGACAGGGCCTTTCTTTGCTTTCTTT. Its protein is CAIRPTGPFFAFF.

This clone has more than one count but fewer than ten. V and J are TRBV5-1 and TRBJ2-6; no clear D. Between the trimmed V and J ends, which lost 0 bases and 3 bases, there was a span of 10 bases. The CDR3 extends over 16 amino acids. CDR1 and CDR2 (germline): SGHRS, YFSETQ. The DNA for the CDR3 is TGCGCCAGCAGCTTGGACCCGTTAAGTGGGGCCAACGTCCTGACTTTC. Protein sequence: CASSLDPLSGANVLTF.

J is TRBJ1-5 and V is TRBV18, with a weak D call TRBD1 (5 bases). Trimming took off 3 bases at V and 0 bases at J, with 12 bases between the two ends. Germline V gene sequence: CDR1 KGHSH, CDR2 LQKENI. The CDR3 runs 16 residues. This chain's CDR3 is CASSPRGAYSNQPQHF. As DNA, the CDR3 is TGTGCCAGCTCACCGCGAGGGGCTTATAGCAATCAGCCCCAGCATTTT.

The V call is TRBV4-2, the J call TRBJ1-1; 7 bases are shared with TRBD1. CDR3 size: 17 residues. The V gene's germline CDR1 is LGHNA and CDR2 YNFKEQ. J gave up 0 bases and V 0 bases, and 7 bases lay outside the gene matches. The CDR3 DNA follows: TGTGCCAGCAGCCAAGAACCTGGGACAGCCATGAACACTGAAGCTTTCTTT. Translating gives CASSQEPGTAMNTEAFF.

The CDR3 sequence is CASSLTRTSGSYEQYF. Written as DNA, the CDR3 is TGTGCCAGCAGTTTGACTCGGACTAGCGGGAGTTACGAGCAGTACTTC. This chain uses TRBV27 with TRBJ2-7; 13 nucleotides align to TRBD2. Losses at the gene ends were 3 bases for V and 4 bases for J; bases not matched to a gene: 6. This CDR3 is 16 amino acids long. CDR1 is MNHEY, CDR2 SMNVEV, per germline (reference sequence).

This clone appeared a few times. The chain couples TRBV30 to TRBJ2-1, with a possible D match to TRBD2 (5 bases). Trimming pared 4 bases from V and 3 bases from J, leaving 13 bases between. This CDR3 has 14 amino acids. In germline, CDR1 is GTSNPN, CDR2 SVGIG (reference sequence). CDR3 sequence: CAWKVATRYNEQFF. The CDR3 DNA is TGTGCCTGGAAGGTAGCGACCCGCTACAATGAGCAGTTCTTC. The full variable domain, rest sourced from reference TRBV30 and TRBJ2-1, is SQTIHQWPATLVQPVGSPLSLECTVEGTSNPNLYWYRQAAGRGLQLLFYSVGIGQISSEVPQNLSASRPQDRQFILSSKKLLLSDSGFYLCAWKVATRYNEQFFGPGTRLTVL.

CDR3 sequence: CASSIVGTAGYGYTF. The CDR3 nucleotides are TGTGCCAGTAGCATCGTCGGGACAGCGGGCTATGGCTACACCTTC. This sequence joins TRBV19 and TRBJ1-2, with TRBD1 matching over 7 bases. The trim removed 6 bases at V and 4 bases at J, leaving 11 bases unmatched. This CDR3 region has 15 residues. Germline CDR1 LNHDA, CDR2 SQIVND (reference sequence).

The chain is built from TRBV7-2 and TRBJ2-7; a possible D gene is TRBD1 (6 bases). Trimming took off 0 bases at V and 5 bases at J, with 11 bases between the two ends. Germline V lookup: CDR1 SGHTA, CDR2 FQGNSA. This CDR3 is 14 amino acids long. The CDR3 spells CASSLAFRGHEQYF. CDR3 nucleotide sequence: TGTGCCAGCAGCTTAGCGTTCAGGGGCCACGAGCAGTACTTC. The full variable domain, completed using reference TRBV7-2 and TRBJ2-7, is GAGVSQSPSNKVTEKGKDVELRCDPISGHTALYWYRQSLGQGLEFLIYFQGNSAPDKSGLPSDRFSAERTGGSVSTLTIQRTQQEDSAVYLCASSLAFRGHEQYFGPGTRLTVT.

This clone has more than one count but fewer than ten. The chain has TRBV28 and TRBJ1-4; TRBD1 might be the D (6 bases). The germline V and J ends were trimmed by 6 bases and 7 bases, with 18 bases remaining between them. The length of the CDR3 is 15 residues. Germline values: CDR1 MDHEN, CDR2 SYDVKM. The CDR3 region has the DNA TGTGCCAGCAGCCCGCCCGAAGGGGGTCTTGAAAAACTGTTTTTT. Protein sequence: CASSPPEGGLEKLFF.

This clone showed up just a few times. The V gene is TRBV7-2, the J gene TRBJ2-4; D gene uncertain. The CDR3 totals 12 residues. Germline-derived CDR1 and CDR2 are SGHTA and FQGNSA. V was trimmed by 5 bases and J by 8 bases, leaving 10 bases between them. The CDR3 here is CASSPGLDIQYF. The CDR3 DNA reads TGTGCCAGCAGCCCGGGTCTTGACATTCAGTACTTC. The entire variable domain, with the rest obtained from reference TRBV7-2 and TRBJ2-4, is as follows: GAGVSQSPSNKVTEKGKDVELRCDPISGHTALYWYRQSLGQGLEFLIYFQGNSAPDKSGLPSDRFSAERTGGSVSTLTIQRTQQEDSAVYLCASSPGLDIQYFGAGTRLSVL.

The rearrangement links TRBV5-4 to TRBJ2-3; D call uncertain. Germline lookup yields CDR1 SGHNT and CDR2 YYREEE (reference sequence). The CDR3 extends over 14 amino acids. V lost 2 bases to trimming and J lost 3 bases, with 10 bases between them. The CDR3 DNA reads TGTGCCAGCAGCTTCTTAGGTGTGACAGATACGCAGTATTTT. This sequence encodes CASSFLGVTDTQYF. Complete variable domain (other parts from reference TRBV5-4 and TRBJ2-3): ETGVTQSPTHLIKTRGQQVTLRCSSQSGHNTVSWYQQALGQGPQFIFQYYREEENGRGNFPPRFSGLQFPNYSSELNVNALELDDSALYLCASSFLGVTDTQYFGPGTRLTVL.

The chain joins TRBV7-6 to TRBJ2-4, with 8 nucleotides matching TRBD2. From germline, CDR1 is SGHVS and CDR2 FNYEAQ. The CDR3 is 19 amino acids. The V gene end was trimmed by 5 bases and the J gene end by 0 bases; junction bases not matched to a gene: 15. CDR3 region: CASSSSGSSGPLAKNIQYF. As DNA, the CDR3 is TGTGCCAGCAGCAGTAGCGGGTCTAGCGGGCCGCTAGCCAAAAACATTCAGTACTTC.

The chain carries TRBV2 and TRBJ2-5; TRBD1 aligns across 8 bases. Germline values: CDR1 SNHLY, CDR2 FYNNEI. CDR3 length equals 16 residues. Trimming cost V 2 bases and J 5 bases; bases outside gene matches: 10. The CDR3 DNA is TGTGCCAGCAGTGAAATAACAGGGGGTGGTGTGGAGACCCAGTACTTC. This encodes CASSEITGGGVETQYF.

There are a few counts of this clone. This chain uses TRBV18 with TRBJ1-5, with a possible D match to TRBD1 (5 bases). Germline loops: CDR1 KGHSH, CDR2 LQKENI. The CDR3 sequence is 13 residues long. Trimming left V 6 bases short and J 4 bases short, with 10 bases between. The CDR3 is CASSGGENQPQHF. DNA of the CDR3: TGTGCCAGCTCCGGAGGGGAAAATCAGCCCCAGCATTTT.

This clone was seen a few times. DNA of the CDR3: TGTGCCAGCTCACCACCTACTAGGGATGGCTACACCTTC. It yields the protein CASSPPTRDGYTF. The chain has TRBV18 and TRBJ1-2; D unclear. Deletions cut 0 bases from V and 6 bases from J, with 8 bases between. The CDR3 length is 13 residues. Germline V gene lookup returns CDR1 KGHSH and CDR2 LQKENI.

This rearrangement joins TRBV11-2 to TRBJ2-3; D is undetermined. Deletions cut 4 bases from V and 6 bases from J, with 8 bases between. The CDR3 covers 12 residues. Germline CDR1 and CDR2: SGHAT and FQNNGV. CDR3 bases: TGTGCCAGCAGCTATACACCGGATACGCAGTATTTT. Residues: CASSYTPDTQYF.

The V gene is TRBV10-3, the J gene TRBJ2-6; 7 positions match TRBD1. V gave up 11 bases and J gave up 4 bases; unmatched junction bases: 5. CDR1 and CDR2 from the germline V gene are ENHRY and SYGVKD. The CDR3 spans 13 residues. This CDR3 is CAAGGTGANVLTF. The CDR3 DNA follows: TGTGCCGCAGGGGGAACCGGGGCCAACGTCCTGACTTTC.

The rearrangement links TRBV9 to TRBJ1-5; D possibly corresponds to TRBD1 (5 bases). Germline CDR1 is SGDLS and CDR2 is YYNGEE. The CDR3 has 14 residues. V was shortened by 4 bases and J by 2 bases, with 10 bases between the two germline ends. CDR3 nucleotide sequence: TGTGCCAGCAGCCGAGACAGCGGCAATCAGCCCCAGCATTTT. Protein: CASSRDSGNQPQHF.